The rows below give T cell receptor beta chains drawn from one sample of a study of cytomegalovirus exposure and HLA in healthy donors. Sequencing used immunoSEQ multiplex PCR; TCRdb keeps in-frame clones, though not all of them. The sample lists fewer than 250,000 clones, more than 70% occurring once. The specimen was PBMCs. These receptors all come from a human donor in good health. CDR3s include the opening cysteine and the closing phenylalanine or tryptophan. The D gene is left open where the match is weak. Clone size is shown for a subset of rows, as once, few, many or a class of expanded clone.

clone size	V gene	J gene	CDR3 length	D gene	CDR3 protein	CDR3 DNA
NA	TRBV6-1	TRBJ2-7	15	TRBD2	CASRGSGRSLDEQYF	TGTGCCAGCAGAGGCAGCGGGAGGTCGTTGGACGAGCAGTACTTC
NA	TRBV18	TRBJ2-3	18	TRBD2	CASSKGLAGGPRTDTQYF	TGTGCCAGCTCGAAAGGACTAGCGGGAGGGCCCCGCACAGATACGCAGTATTTT
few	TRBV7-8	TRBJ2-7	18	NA	CASSNVLGANHKPYEQYF	TGTGCCAGCAGCAACGTATTGGGAGCGAACCATAAACCCTACGAGCAGTACTTC
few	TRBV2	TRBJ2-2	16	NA	CASSELGAVGTGELFF	TGTGCCAGCAGTGAACTGGGGGCGGTCGGCACCGGGGAGCTGTTTTTT
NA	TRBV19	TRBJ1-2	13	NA	CASSIGTRDGYTF	TGTGCCAGTAGTATTGGGACAAGGGATGGCTACACCTTC
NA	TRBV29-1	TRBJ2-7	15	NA	CSVGGHRANSYEQYF	TGCAGCGTAGGGGGACACAGGGCGAACTCCTACGAGCAGTACTTC
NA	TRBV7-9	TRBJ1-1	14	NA	CSSSGGGMNTEAFF	TGTTCCAGCTCTGGGGGGGGGATGAACACTGAAGCTTTCTTT
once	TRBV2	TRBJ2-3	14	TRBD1	CASADRGLEDTQYF	TGTGCCAGCGCGGACAGGGGTCTTGAAGATACGCAGTATTTT
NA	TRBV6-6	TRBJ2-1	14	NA	CASNNGAQNNEQFF	TGTGCCAGCAATAATGGAGCCCAGAACAATGAGCAGTTCTTC
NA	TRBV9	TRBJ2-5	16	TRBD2	CASSPGTSGGGETQYF	TGTGCCAGCAGCCCCGGGACTAGTGGGGGGGGAGAGACCCAGTACTTC
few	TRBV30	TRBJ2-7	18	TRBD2	CAWSPIPGNSGTSYEQYF	TGTGCCTGGAGTCCAATTCCTGGGAATAGCGGGACGTCCTACGAGCAGTACTTC
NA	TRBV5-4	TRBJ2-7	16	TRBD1	CASSLGGTGVTYEQYF	TGTGCCAGCAGCTTGGGAGGGACAGGGGTTACCTACGAGCAGTACTTC
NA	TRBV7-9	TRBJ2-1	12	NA	CASSLRGNEQFF	TGTGCCAGCAGCTTACGCGGAAATGAGCAGTTCTTC
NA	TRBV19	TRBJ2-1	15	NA	CASSILRAAFDEQFF	TGTGCCAGTAGTATACTGAGGGCAGCTTTCGATGAGCAGTTCTTC
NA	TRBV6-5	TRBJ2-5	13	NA	CASTTGERETQYF	TGTGCCAGCACTACGGGGGAGAGGGAGACCCAGTACTTC
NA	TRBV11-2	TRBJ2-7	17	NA	CASSFGRGDSLTQEQYF	TGTGCCAGCAGCTTTGGGCGGGGGGACAGCCTAACCCAAGAGCAGTACTTC
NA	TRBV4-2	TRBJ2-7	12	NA	CASSQDSDEQYF	TGTGCCAGCAGCCAAGATTCGGACGAGCAGTACTTC